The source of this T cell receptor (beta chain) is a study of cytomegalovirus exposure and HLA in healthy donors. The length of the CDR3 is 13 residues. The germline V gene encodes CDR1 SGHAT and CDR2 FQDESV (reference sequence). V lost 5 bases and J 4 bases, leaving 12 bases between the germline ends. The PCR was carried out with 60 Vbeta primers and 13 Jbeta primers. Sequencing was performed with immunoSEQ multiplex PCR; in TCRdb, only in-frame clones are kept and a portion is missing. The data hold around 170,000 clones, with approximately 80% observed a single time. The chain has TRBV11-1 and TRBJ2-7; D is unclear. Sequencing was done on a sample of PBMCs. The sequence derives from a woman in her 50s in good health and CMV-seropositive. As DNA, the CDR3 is TGTGCCAGCAGCCGCCAGGATGGGTACGAGCAGTACTTC. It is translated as CASSRQDGYEQYF.